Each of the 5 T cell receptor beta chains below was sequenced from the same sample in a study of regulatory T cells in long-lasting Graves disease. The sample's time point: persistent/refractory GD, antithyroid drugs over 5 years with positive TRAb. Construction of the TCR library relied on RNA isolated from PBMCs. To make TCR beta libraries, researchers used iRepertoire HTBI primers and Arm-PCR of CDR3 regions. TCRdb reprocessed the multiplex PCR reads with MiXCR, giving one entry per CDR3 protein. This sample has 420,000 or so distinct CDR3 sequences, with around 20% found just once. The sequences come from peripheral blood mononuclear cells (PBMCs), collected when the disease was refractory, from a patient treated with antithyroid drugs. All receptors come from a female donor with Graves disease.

The CDR3 DNA reads TGTGCCAGTATTAGGGAAATAGGTCAGCCCCAGCATTTT. Amino acids: CASIREIGQPQHF. The rearrangement links TRBV19 to TRBJ1-5; D not certain. Trimming took off 7 bases at V and 6 bases at J, with 13 bases between the two ends. Germline V CDR1 and CDR2: LNHDA, SQIVND (reference sequence). This CDR3 has 13 residues.

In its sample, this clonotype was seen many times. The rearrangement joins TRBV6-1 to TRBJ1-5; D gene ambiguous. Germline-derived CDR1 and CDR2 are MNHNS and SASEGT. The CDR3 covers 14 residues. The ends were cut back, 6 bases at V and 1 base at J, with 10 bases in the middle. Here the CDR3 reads CASRDSISNQPQHF. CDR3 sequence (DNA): TGTGCCAGCAGAGATAGTATAAGCAATCAGCCCCAGCATTTT.

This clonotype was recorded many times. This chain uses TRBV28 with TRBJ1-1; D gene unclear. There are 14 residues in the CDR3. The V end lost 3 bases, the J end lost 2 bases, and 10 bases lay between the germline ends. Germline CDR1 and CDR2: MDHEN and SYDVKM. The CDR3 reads CASSLYEGNTEAFF. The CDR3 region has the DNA TGTGCCAGCAGTTTGTATGAGGGTAACACTGAAGCTTTCTTT.

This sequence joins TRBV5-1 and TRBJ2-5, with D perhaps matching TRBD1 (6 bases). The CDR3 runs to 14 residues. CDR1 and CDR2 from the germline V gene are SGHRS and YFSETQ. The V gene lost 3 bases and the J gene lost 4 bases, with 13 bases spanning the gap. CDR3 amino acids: CASSSQGNGETQYF. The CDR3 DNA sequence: TGCGCCAGCAGCTCACAGGGAAACGGAGAGACCCAGTACTTC.

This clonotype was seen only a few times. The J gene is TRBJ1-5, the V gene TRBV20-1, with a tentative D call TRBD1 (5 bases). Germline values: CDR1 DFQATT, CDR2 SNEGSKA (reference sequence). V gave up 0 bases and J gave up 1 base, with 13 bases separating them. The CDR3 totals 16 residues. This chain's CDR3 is CSAREFGRGSNQPQHF. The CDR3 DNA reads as TGCAGTGCTAGAGAATTCGGAAGGGGAAGCAATCAGCCCCAGCATTTT.